This T cell receptor (beta chain) was sequenced during a study of blood T cell repertoires in COVID-19. About the research overall: From the United States, Italy and Spain came samples of acute and convalescent COVID-19.

Seattle researchers signed up patients amid active infection and tracked them longitudinally. V lost 0 bases and J 1 base, leaving 6 bases between the germline ends. CDR1 SGHRS and CDR2 YFSETQ come from the germline V gene. This CDR3 spans 14 amino acids. On this clone: At the DNA level, this CDR3 is encoded by other sequences in the same sample as well.

Under the authors' procedure: Estimation of nucleated cell counts was performed using reference gene primer amplification. Generated by immunoSEQ multiplex PCR, the TCRdb table keeps only in-frame clones and is missing some. That table is the source of V, J and clone size, and D and trimming were worked out from the DNA. The sample lists 250,000 to 300,000 clones; 88% were seen once. This receptor was identified in a woman aged 25 to 39 with COVID-19, enrolled during active disease. Input material: peripheral blood. The rearrangement uses TRBV5-1 and TRBJ2-3; D gene uncertain. The CDR3 DNA sequence: TGCGCCAGCAGCTTGGCAGGCGGCACAGATACGCAGTATTTT. Encoded protein: CASSLAGGTDTQYF.